One TCR beta chain is described in this entry. Its antigen is not yet known. Germline and junction disagree at one end, which may indicate a read error. This entry comes from a study of tumor and adjacent non-tumor tissue in lung cancer (dated 2018 in TCRdb). Study-wide context: Patients with adenocarcinoma (around eleven), squamous cell carcinoma (2) and small cell lung cancer (1) were included in the cohort. Among the roughly 15 patients, ages ranged from roughly 30 to 76 years, about 10 were men and 5 were women, and disease was TNM stage I to III. Sequencing generated a total of 125,075,908 productive TCRbeta reads, averaging roughly 4.2 million reads per sample. The study compared bulk TCRbeta repertoires between lung tumor tissue and matched distant non-tumor lung tissue from 15 lung cancer patients. For each patient, one tumor sample and one normal lung sample were taken, giving roughly 30 paired specimens that underwent TCRbeta CDR3 sequencing.

The library relied on multiplex PCR. The instrument was an Illumina HiSeq 2500. TCRbeta libraries were built by three rounds of nested PCR using primers (Table S4), following protocols modified from ARM-PCR. Before sequencing, PCR products in the 200-500 bp range were cut out of the gel and cleaned up using the QIAquick gel extraction kit. Per the original workflow: Trimmomatic was used to clean the reads, FLASH was used to merge the reads into complete CDR3 sequences, and MiTCR was used to assign the reads to V(D)J germline segments. Clonal diversity was calculated as the inverse Simpson's index using VDJtools. In-frame sequences without a premature stop codon were defined as productive reads. Clones were called with MiXCR by TCRdb after fastp trimmed the public reads at Q25, and only in-frame beta chains were retained. Each record represents a unique CDR3 protein, reported with the most common genes and DNA among its rows. TCRdb's processing, not the authors' own work, is the source of the V and J calls. For this sample the table gives about 110,000 distinct CDR3 sequences, of which over 75% were detected only once. The ten top clones hold 20% to 25% of the sample.

RNA was isolated from bulk, unsorted tissue, and RNA quality was assessed with a NanoDrop ND-1000 and an Agilent 2100. The donors were newly diagnosed lung cancer patients admitted for thoracic surgery in China from August to November 2014 who had not received prior chemotherapy. Patients who had received previous radiotherapy or chemotherapy, or who had another concurrent cancer, were excluded from the study. Pieces of surgical tissue measuring roughly 1-2 cm3 were kept in RNAlater solution and stored at -80 degrees C until use. Points the paper makes about the study in general: Younger patients had significantly higher TCR diversity, and higher tumor TCR diversity was associated with shorter overall and disease-free survival. The cohort had only 15 or so patients, and the authors noted that larger samples and more detailed clinical data are needed. Neither the sequencing platform nor unique molecular identifiers are mentioned in the methods. Tumor tissue showed significantly greater TCR diversity (inverse Simpson) than normal lung tissue (roughly 390 vs 170, P = 0.0075, Mann-Whitney U test). The top 100 clones made up a significantly larger cumulative share of the repertoire in normal lung than in tumor tissue. Peripheral blood was not sequenced, so blood TCRbeta repertoires in these lung cancer patients were not examined.

Reading the germline V gene gives CDR1 SGHAT and CDR2 FQNNGV. Reading from cysteine to phenylalanine, the CDR3 counts 18 amino acids. Solely the CDR3 DNA is kept, with 54 bases framed from the first base. The chain was built from TRBV11-2 and TRBJ1-6; 7 of the junction bases match TRBD1. The origin of this receptor is a man between 65 and 85 years old with non-small cell lung cancer. Sample: lung tumor tissue. The CDR3 reads CASSSRQGGSSYISPLHF. Read as DNA, the sequence is TGTGCCAGCAGTTCACGACAGGGAGGAAGTTCTTATATTTCACCCCTCCACTTT.